These 10 T cell receptor beta chains originate from one sample sequenced in a study of early T cells in non-severe SARS-CoV-2 infection. TCRdb called the 5' RACE reads again in MiXCR, with one record for every CDR3 protein. This table holds over 100,000 distinct CDR3 sequences, about an eighth found once. Sequencing was performed on whole blood. The receptor source for this set is an adult who was a healthcare worker with PCR-confirmed SARS-CoV-2 infection or an uninfected control (not recorded which).

In this sample, this clonotype turned up a few times. The chain combines TRBV7-2 with TRBJ2-1, with D unresolved. The CDR3 loop spans 11 amino acids. The germline V gene encodes CDR1 SGHTA and CDR2 FQGNSA. The V end was cut by 5 bases, the J end by 9 bases, with 8 bases between. The CDR3 sequence: CASSRVSEQFF. Here the CDR3 DNA reads TGTGCCAGCAGCAGAGTCAGTGAGCAGTTCTTC. Combining the CDR3 with reference TRBV7-2 and TRBJ2-1 gives the whole variable domain GAGVSQSPSNKVTEKGKDVELRCDPISGHTALYWYRQSLGQGLEFLIYFQGNSAPDKSGLPSDRFSAERTGGSVSTLTIQRTQQEDSAVYLCASSRVSEQFFGPGTRLTVL.

This clonotype was observed a handful of times. The J gene is TRBJ2-1, the V gene TRBV19; weak D call: TRBD2 (7 bases). The germline V and J ends were trimmed by 5 bases and 4 bases, with 21 bases remaining between them. The CDR3 length is 17 residues. CDR1 and CDR2 (germline): LNHDA, SQIVND (reference sequence). Here the CDR3 DNA reads TGTGCCAGTAGTCAGATCCCTAGCGGAGGGGGATACAATGAGCAGTTCTTC. It is translated as CASSQIPSGGGYNEQFF.

This clonotype has only a few counts. Germline and junction disagree at one end, which may indicate a read error. The chain employs TRBV11-2 and TRBJ2-7; D uncertain. Germline lookup yields CDR1 SGHAT and CDR2 FQNNGV. This CDR3 contains 12 residues. CDR3 in amino acids: CVSSSLIYEQYF. The CDR3 DNA reads as TGTGTCAGCAGCTCCCTTATATACGAGCAGTACTTC.

This chain uses TRBV20-1 with TRBJ2-5; D uncertain. CDR1 is DFQATT, CDR2 SNEGSKA, per germline (reference sequence). The CDR3 consists of 10 residues. CDR3 region: CSHGPETQYF. The CDR3 coding sequence is TGCAGCCACGGGCCAGAGACCCAGTACTTC.

This clonotype was found many times. This chain connects TRBV11-2 to TRBJ1-1; D unclear. Trimming left V 1 base short and J 0 bases short, with 6 bases between. CDR3 length equals 14 residues. Germline CDR1 is SGHAT and CDR2 is FQNNGV. CDR3 region: CASSLVRMNTEAFF. CDR3 coding DNA: TGTGCCAGCAGCTTAGTACGGATGAACACTGAAGCTTTCTTT.

V usage is TRBV10-3 and J usage is TRBJ2-7; the D gene is possibly TRBD2 (6 bases). Trimming shortened V by 9 bases and J by 4 bases, and 28 bases separated the two germline ends. The CDR3 length is 17 residues. Looked up from germline, CDR1 is ENHRY and CDR2 is SYGVKD. This CDR3 reads CAIKTSHTRLGQYEQYF. CDR3 DNA: TGTGCCATAAAGACGAGCCATACGCGACTAGGACAATACGAGCAGTACTTC.

The genes are TRBV14 and TRBJ2-5; weak D call: TRBD2 (5 bases). Trimming removed 1 base from V and 5 bases from J, with 17 bases in between. The germline V gene encodes CDR1 SGHDN and CDR2 FVKESK. The CDR3 is made up of 16 amino acids. The CDR3 coding sequence is TGTGCCAGCAGCCAAGGAGATCGGCCGGGGATGGAGACCCAGTACTTC. This translates into CASSQGDRPGMETQYF.

V gene TRBV20-1 combines with J gene TRBJ2-1; TRBD2 is a possible D gene (7 bases). The CDR3 loop spans 16 amino acids. V lost 6 bases, J lost 1 base, and 19 bases lay in between. Germline CDR1 DFQATT, CDR2 SNEGSKA (reference sequence). This CDR3 is CSARQAGGSSYNEQFF. The CDR3 region has the DNA TGCAGTGCCAGACAGGCCGGCGGGAGTTCCTACAATGAGCAGTTCTTC.

V gene TRBV28 combines with J gene TRBJ2-7; TRBD1 agrees at 8 bases. Germline CDR1 MDHEN, CDR2 SYDVKM. The CDR3 consists of 13 residues. V was clipped by 3 bases and J by 7 bases; unmatched bases: 5. CDR3 sequence reads: CASSFAGGWEQYF. DNA of the CDR3: TGTGCCAGCAGTTTCGCAGGGGGCTGGGAGCAGTACTTC.

This clonotype was counted at least ten times. This chain connects TRBV4-1 to TRBJ2-1; 8 nucleotides match TRBD2. The CDR3 spans 19 residues. Trimming removed 0 bases from V and 4 bases from J; junction bases left unmatched: 14. Per germline, CDR1 MGHRA and CDR2 YSYEKL. In DNA, the CDR3 is TGCGCCAGCAGCCAAGATGCGCCTATAGCGGGACAAAGGTACAATGAGCAGTTCTTC. Its protein product is CASSQDAPIAGQRYNEQFF.